This is a list of T cell receptor beta chains from one sample in a study of blood T cells in healthy people across ages. TCRdb re-called the 5' RACE reads through MiXCR, storing one row per CDR3 protein. The sample includes around 970,000 distinct CDR3 sequences, about 51% of them seen just once. The specimen sequenced was blood. The receptor source for this set is a woman in her sixties in good health. The CDR3 runs from the conserved cysteine through the conserved F or W. D genes are given only for firm matches. Clone size is not always given. Where it is, it says once, few, many or a class for expanded clones.

>TRBV7-2|NA|TRBJ2-3|TRBD1
CASSIPTGGTDTQYF
TGTGCCAGCAGCATCCCGACAGGGGGCACAGATACGCAGTATTTT
>TRBV2|few|TRBJ2-7|NA
CASRSIGEQYF
TGTGCCAGCAGATCGATAGGCGAGCAGTACTTC
>TRBV5-1|NA|TRBJ2-5|TRBD2
CASSLTSGSEIQYF
TGCGCCAGCAGCTTGACTAGCGGGTCGGAGATCCAGTACTTC
>TRBV5-6|NA|TRBJ2-4|TRBD1
CASSSGQGRPGNIQYF
TGTGCCAGCAGCTCAGGACAGGGGAGGCCCGGAAACATTCAGTACTTC
>TRBV20-1|few|TRBJ2-7|NA
CSARGLLQQYEQYF
TGCAGTGCTAGAGGACTCCTACAGCAATACGAGCAGTACTTC
>TRBV7-8|NA|TRBJ2-5|TRBD2
CASSVGTSGRAETQYF
TGTGCCAGCAGCGTCGGGACTAGCGGGAGAGCAGAGACCCAGTACTTC
>TRBV29-1|many|TRBJ2-5|TRBD2
CSVEGAGQETQYF
TGCAGCGTTGAAGGAGCGGGGCAAGAGACCCAGTACTTC
>TRBV6-6|NA|TRBJ2-7|TRBD2
CASSYKTSGPSSYEQYF
TGTGCCAGCAGTTACAAGACTAGCGGGCCCAGCTCCTACGAGCAGTACTTC
>TRBV6-6|few|TRBJ2-7|NA
CASMHREYYEQYF
TGTGCCAGCATGCATCGGGAGTACTACGAGCAGTACTTC
>TRBV14|NA|TRBJ2-7|NA
CASSPWTHEQYF
TGTGCCAGCAGCCCTTGGACCCACGAGCAGTACTTC
>TRBV9|once|TRBJ2-7|NA
CASSVTMGDEQYF
TGTGCCAGCAGCGTAACTATGGGGGACGAGCAGTACTTC
>TRBV20-1|NA|TRBJ1-4|NA
CSARPGPVSEKLFF
TGCAGTGCTCGACCGGGCCCAGTTAGTGAAAAACTGTTTTTT
>TRBV7-2|few|TRBJ1-2|NA
CASSLGLRGYTF
TGTGCCAGCAGCTTAGGTCTCCGAGGCTACACCTTC
>TRBV3-1|NA|TRBJ2-7|NA
CASSQVAAGSSYEQYF
TGTGCCAGCAGCCAAGTCGCGGCGGGGAGCTCCTACGAGCAGTACTTC
>TRBV29-1|NA|TRBJ1-2|NA
CSVLRGEYGYTF
TGCAGCGTTTTACGGGGGGAGTATGGCTACACCTTC
>TRBV6-5|NA|TRBJ2-6|NA
CASSPGQSGANVLTF
TGTGCCAGCAGTCCAGGACAGTCTGGGGCCAACGTCCTGACTTTC
>TRBV5-8|NA|TRBJ2-3|TRBD2
CASSSRTLAGATDTQYF
TGTGCCAGCAGCTCCAGAACCCTAGCGGGTGCCACAGATACGCAGTATTTT
>TRBV27|NA|TRBJ2-1|NA
CASSLYTGGASSYNEQFF
TGTGCCAGCAGTTTATATACCGGTGGCGCGAGCTCCTACAATGAGCAGTTCTTC
>TRBV27|few|TRBJ1-2|NA
CASSLGYGQLSHGYTF
TGTGCCAGCAGTTTAGGGTACGGGCAGCTTTCTCATGGCTACACCTTC
>TRBV28|NA|TRBJ2-4|NA
CASSSWGVAKNIQYF
TGTGCCAGCAGTAGTTGGGGGGTAGCCAAAAACATTCAGTACTTC
>TRBV11-2|NA|TRBJ2-3|TRBD2
CASSLGPGLAGTDTQYF
TGTGCCAGCAGCTTAGGGCCGGGACTAGCGGGAACAGATACGCAGTATTTT
>TRBV4-1|NA|TRBJ1-2|NA
CASSQDRGARGHTF
TGCGCCAGCAGCCAAGATCGTGGGGCGAGGGGCCACACCTTC
>TRBV14|NA|TRBJ2-1|NA
CASNHYRTKYNEQFF
TGTGCCAGCAACCACTATCGGACTAAATACAATGAGCAGTTCTTC
>TRBV5-1|NA|TRBJ2-1|NA
CASSFDSGHPNEQFF
TGCGCCAGCAGCTTCGACTCGGGACACCCCAATGAGCAGTTCTTC
>TRBV9|once|TRBJ2-1|NA
CASRDTNRGEQFF
TGTGCCAGCAGGGATACAAATAGGGGGGAGCAGTTCTTC
>TRBV28|NA|TRBJ1-2|NA
CASTSGRYGYTF
TGTGCCAGCACATCCGGGAGATATGGCTACACCTTC
>TRBV7-9|NA|TRBJ2-5|TRBD1
CASSAGTEVQETQYF
TGTGCCAGCAGCGCCGGGACAGAAGTCCAAGAGACCCAGTACTTC
>TRBV30|NA|TRBJ2-6|NA
CAWSWSAANVLTF
TGTGCCTGGAGTTGGAGTGCGGCCAACGTCCTGACTTTC